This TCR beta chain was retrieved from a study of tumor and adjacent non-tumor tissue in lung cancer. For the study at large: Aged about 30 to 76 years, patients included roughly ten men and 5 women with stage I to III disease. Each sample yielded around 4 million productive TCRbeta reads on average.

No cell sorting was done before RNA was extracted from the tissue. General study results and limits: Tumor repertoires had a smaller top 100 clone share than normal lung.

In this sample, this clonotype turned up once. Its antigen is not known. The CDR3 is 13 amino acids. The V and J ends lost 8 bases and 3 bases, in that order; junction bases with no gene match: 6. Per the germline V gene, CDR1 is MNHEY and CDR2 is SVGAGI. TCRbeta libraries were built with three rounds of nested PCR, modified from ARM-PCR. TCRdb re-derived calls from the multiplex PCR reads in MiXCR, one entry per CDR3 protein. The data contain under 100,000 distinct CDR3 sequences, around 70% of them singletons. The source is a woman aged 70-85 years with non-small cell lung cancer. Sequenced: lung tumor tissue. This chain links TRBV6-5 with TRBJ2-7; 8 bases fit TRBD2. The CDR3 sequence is CASDTTSGYEQYF. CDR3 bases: TGTGCCAGCGATACCACTAGCGGCTACGAGCAGTACTTC.